Shown below are 8 T cell receptor beta chains from a single sample sequenced in a study of human T cells and chemical hapten exposure (dated by TCRdb to about 2021). Receptor libraries were prepared by RACE. Sequencing was performed on a NextSeq 500. TCRdb ran its own pipeline on the public reads, namely fastp trimming at Q25 and MiXCR clone calling, and kept in-frame beta chains. Each entry merges the rows of one CDR3 protein and shows their most common DNA and genes. This sample holds 370,000 or so distinct CDR3 sequences; roughly 4.8% were observed only once. The top ten clones comprise roughly 2.4% of the sample. The meaning of the sample's time point label: patch test 1, 2 weeks after DPC sensitization. The label giving this sample's treatment or condition can be read as: therapeutic diphenylcyclopropenone sensitization with weekly scalp DPC. The source was whole blood, collected in connection with sensitization to the hapten diphenylcyclopropenone (DPC). These receptors were collected from a woman aged 45-60 years with alopecia areata. Some clones in this sample may be carry-over from other donors' samples.

Concerning this clonotype: A much bigger clone sits one base away, suggesting this may be a read error. The chain couples TRBV7-9 to TRBJ2-3; a weak D match, TRBD1 (6 bases). This CDR3 region has 15 residues. V was trimmed by 4 bases and J by 5 bases, leaving 16 bases between them. Germline V CDR1 and CDR2: SEHNR, FQNEAQ (reference sequence). The CDR3 DNA sequence: TGTGCCAGCAGCTGGGGGCTAGGACGGGAAGATACGCAGTATTTT. This codes for CASSWGLGREDTQYF. Full variable domain (remainder filled in from reference TRBV7-9 and TRBJ2-3): DTGVSQNPRHKITKRGQNVTFRCDPISEHNRLYWYRQTLGQGPEFLTYFQNEAQLEKSRLLSDRFSAERPKGSFSTLEIQRTEQGDSAMYLCASSWGLGREDTQYFGPGTRLTVL.

Many counts were recorded for this clonotype. This sequence joins TRBV6-6 and TRBJ2-3, with TRBD1 as a possible D gene (6 bases). Between the trimmed V and J ends, which lost 10 bases and 1 base, there was a span of 12 bases. Germline CDR1 and CDR2: MNHNY and SVGAGI (reference sequence). This CDR3 comprises 13 residues. CDR3 DNA sequence: TGTGCCACACAGGGAAGTGGCACAGATACGCAGTATTTT. Translation: CATQGSGTDTQYF.

The chain couples TRBV7-2 to TRBJ2-7; D is uncertain. The V gene's germline CDR1 is SGHTA and CDR2 FQGNSA. V lost 2 bases and J lost 4, with 12 bases in between. The CDR3 length is 14 residues. The CDR3: CASSLTWDFYEQYF. CDR3 bases: TGTGCCAGCAGCTTAACCTGGGATTTTTACGAGCAGTACTTC. Supplemented by reference TRBV7-2 and TRBJ2-7, the full variable domain reads GAGVSQSPSNKVTEKGKDVELRCDPISGHTALYWYRQSLGQGLEFLIYFQGNSAPDKSGLPSDRFSAERTGGSVSTLTIQRTQQEDSAVYLCASSLTWDFYEQYFGPGTRLTVT.

This sequence joins TRBV7-8 and TRBJ2-3; D perhaps matches TRBD2 (5 bases). The CDR3 has 18 residues. V was pared by 8 bases and J by 0 bases, with 24 bases between. CDR1 SGHVS and CDR2 FQNEAQ come from the germline V gene. In DNA, the CDR3 is TGTGCCAGCTTCTTGGGCGGGCTAAGGGCCCGTAGCACAGATACGCAGTATTTT. Protein product: CASFLGGLRARSTDTQYF.

This clonotype was recorded many times. The rearrangement uses TRBV3-1 and TRBJ1-3; D perhaps matches TRBD1 (6 bases). The CDR3 consists of 16 residues. V was shortened by 4 bases and J by 0 bases, with 13 bases between the two germline ends. CDR1 and CDR2 (germline): LGHDT, YNNKEL (reference sequence). The CDR3 DNA reads as TGTGCCAGCAGCCTGCAGGGGTCTTACTCTGGAAACACCATATATTTT. As protein: CASSLQGSYSGNTIYF.

This clonotype was seen ten or more times. V usage is TRBV20-1 and J usage is TRBJ2-3, with TRBD2 identical over 12 bases. The CDR3 loop spans 18 amino acids. Trimming at V came to 6 bases and at J to 0 bases, leaving 13 bases not matched to a gene. Germline CDR1 reads DFQATT; CDR2 reads SNEGSKA (reference sequence). The CDR3 reads CSALTGLAGVPSTDTQYF. The CDR3 region has the DNA TGCAGTGCCCTAACGGGACTAGCGGGCGTCCCTAGCACAGATACGCAGTATTTT.

This clonotype was counted between two and nine times. V is TRBV7-2 and J is TRBJ1-5; D uncertain. V dropped 2 bases and J dropped 1 base, with 9 bases sitting between them. Germline V CDR1 and CDR2: SGHTA, FQGNSA. The CDR3 is made up of 15 amino acids. CDR3 sequence reads: CASSLITTSNQPQHF. As DNA, the CDR3 is TGTGCCAGCAGCTTAATCACTACCAGCAATCAGCCCCAGCATTTT.

J is TRBJ2-7 and V is TRBV10-3, with 13 bases fitting TRBD2. V shed 4 bases, J shed 6 bases, and the junction held 9 bases outside the gene matches. The CDR3 contains 16 residues. Germline V gene sequence: CDR1 ENHRY, CDR2 SYGVKD. DNA for the CDR3: TGTGCCATCAGTGTTACTAGCGGGAGGGACAGGTCCGAGCAGTACTTC. It yields the protein CAISVTSGRDRSEQYF.